One T cell receptor beta chain is described in this entry. The study drew participants aged about 18 to 95 years from approximately 25 US areas. Clinical history as reported by participants underpinned cohort assignment. The entry originates in a study of blood T cell repertoires in COVID-19. Whole-study context: Sites in the United States, Italy and Spain provided acute and convalescent COVID-19 samples. PBMCs, B-cell-depleted T cells, or T cells provided the cDNA or gDNA that made up the material.

Clones were sequenced by immunoSEQ multiplex PCR, and TCRdb holds only the in-frame ones, with some missing. The sample lists a few hundred thousand clones; 65% to 90% were seen once. This CDR3 spans 13 amino acids. Trimming stripped 3 bases from V and 2 bases from J, with 10 bases between. Germline CDR1 is SQVTM and CDR2 is ANQGSEA. Input material: PBMCs or T cells enriched from blood (not recorded which). The origin of this receptor is a woman in her thirties or forties with acute COVID-19. V is TRBV29-1 and J is TRBJ1-2; the D is unclear. CDR3 amino acids: CSVERVANYGYTF. The CDR3 DNA reads as TGCAGCGTTGAGAGGGTAGCCAACTATGGCTACACCTTC.